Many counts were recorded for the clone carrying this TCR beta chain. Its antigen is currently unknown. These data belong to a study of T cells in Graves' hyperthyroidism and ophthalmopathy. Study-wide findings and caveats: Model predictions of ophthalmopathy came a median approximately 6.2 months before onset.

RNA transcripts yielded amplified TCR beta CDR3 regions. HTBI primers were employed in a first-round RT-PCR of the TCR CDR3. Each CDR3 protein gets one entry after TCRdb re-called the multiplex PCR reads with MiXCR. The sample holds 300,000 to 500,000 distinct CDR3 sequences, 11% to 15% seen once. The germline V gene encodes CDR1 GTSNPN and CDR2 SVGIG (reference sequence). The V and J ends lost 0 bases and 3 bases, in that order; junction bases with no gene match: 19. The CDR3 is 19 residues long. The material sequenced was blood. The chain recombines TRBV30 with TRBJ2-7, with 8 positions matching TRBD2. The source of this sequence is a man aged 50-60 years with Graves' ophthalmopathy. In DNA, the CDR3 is TGTGCCTGGAGTGTAATAGCAGGGAAAGGTGGACTAGCCTTCTACGAGCAGTACTTC. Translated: CAWSVIAGKGGLAFYEQYF. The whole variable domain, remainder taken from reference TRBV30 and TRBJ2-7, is SQTIHQWPATLVQPVGSPLSLECTVEGTSNPNLYWYRQAAGRGLQLLFYSVGIGQISSEVPQNLSASRPQDRQFILSSKKLLLSDSGFYLCAWSVIAGKGGLAFYEQYFGPGTRLTVT.